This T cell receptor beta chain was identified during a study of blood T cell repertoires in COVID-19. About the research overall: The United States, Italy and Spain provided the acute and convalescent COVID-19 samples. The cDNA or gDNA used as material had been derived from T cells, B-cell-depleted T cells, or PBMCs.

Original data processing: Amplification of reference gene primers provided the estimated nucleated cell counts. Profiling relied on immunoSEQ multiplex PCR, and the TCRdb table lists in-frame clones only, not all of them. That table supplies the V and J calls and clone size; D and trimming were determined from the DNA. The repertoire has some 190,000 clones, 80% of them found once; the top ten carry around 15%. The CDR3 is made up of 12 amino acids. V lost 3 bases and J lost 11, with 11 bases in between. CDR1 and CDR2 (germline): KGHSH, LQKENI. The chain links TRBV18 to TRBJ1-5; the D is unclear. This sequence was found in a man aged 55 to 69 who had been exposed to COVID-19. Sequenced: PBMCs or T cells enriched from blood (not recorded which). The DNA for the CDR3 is TGTGCCAGCTCACCTCAGGCGGGCACCCAGCATTTT. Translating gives CASSPQAGTQHF.